This T cell receptor beta chain appears in the sequencing data of a study of OX40 agonist ivuxolimab in advanced cancers. Study context: Ivuxolimab, an antibody acting as an agonist of OX40 (CD134), was used to treat patients. Patients with prior anti-PD-1, anti-PD-L1 or anti-CTLA-4 therapy were eligible; about 41% had some. At approximately 83% male, the cohort had a mean age of roughly 60 years, ranging from roughly 20 to 80. Study findings and constraints: CD4+ T cells averaged fewer expanded clones than CD8+ T cells.

Sequencing was performed with immunoSEQ multiplex PCR; in TCRdb, only in-frame clones are kept and a portion is missing. The table has under 20,000 clones, 87% seen once; the top ten hold approximately 32%. CDR3 length: 10 amino acids. V lost 8 bases to trimming and J lost 7 bases, with 5 bases between them. The germline V gene encodes CDR1 MNHEY and CDR2 SVGAGI. For this clone: Its antigen remains unknown.

Material: CD4+ or CD8+ T cells sorted from blood, obtained in a trial of the OX40 agonist ivuxolimab. The source of this sequence is an adult with an advanced solid tumor such as melanoma, head and neck, liver or kidney cancer. The chain uses TRBV6-5 and TRBJ2-2; D unresolved. The CDR3 coding sequence is TGTGCCAGCGGGGACGGGGAGCTGTTTTTT. Protein sequence: CASGDGELFF.